Listed below are T cell receptor beta chains from one sample, sequenced in a study of blood T cell repertoires in COVID-19. Profiling relied on immunoSEQ multiplex PCR, and the TCRdb table lists in-frame clones only, not all of them. The sample includes about 230,000 clones, about nine tenths of them seen just once. The sequenced material came from peripheral blood. These TCRs come from a woman aged 60 to 75 with acute or convalescent COVID-19. Both conserved end residues are part of each CDR3. A D gene is named only where the DNA matches it firmly. Some rows have no size entry. The others give once, few or many, or a class for an expanded clone.

cdr3_aa,cdr3_nt,d_call,j_call,clone_size,v_call
CAGGRLGTEAFF,TGTGCCGGAGGGAGGTTGGGCACTGAAGCTTTCTTT,-,TRBJ1-1,-,TRBV5-6
CASSPLGTSGIRKQFF,TGTGCCAGCAGTCCTTTGGGGACTAGCGGGATTAGGAAGCAGTTCTTC,TRBD2,TRBJ2-1,-,TRBV27
CAWSLGQGIGYTF,TGTGCCTGGAGTTTGGGACAGGGCATAGGCTACACCTTC,TRBD1,TRBJ1-2,-,TRBV30
CASSDAAGQGSTRSRNEQFF,TGCGCCAGCAGCGACGCCGCTGGACAGGGGAGTACGAGATCCAGAAATGAGCAGTTCTTC,TRBD1,TRBJ2-1,-,TRBV10-2
CASRDNLAAPLHF,TGTGCCAGCCGGGACAACCTCGCGGCACCCCTCCACTTT,-,TRBJ1-6,-,TRBV2
CASSFLQGNTQYF,TGTGCCAGCAGCTTCTTACAGGGGAATACGCAGTATTTT,TRBD1,TRBJ2-3,few,TRBV7-3
CASSYSLAGVEQFF,TGTGCCAGCAGTTACTCCCTAGCGGGAGTCGAGCAGTTCTTC,TRBD2,TRBJ2-1,-,TRBV6-2/TRBV6-3
CASSVRTDLMNTEAFF,TGTGCCAGCAGCGTTCGGACAGACCTCATGAACACTGAAGCTTTCTTT,-,TRBJ1-1,-,TRBV9
CASSPDRGYQPQHF,TGTGCCAGTAGTCCTGACAGGGGCTATCAGCCCCAGCATTTT,TRBD1,TRBJ1-5,-,TRBV19
CSDRGDEAFF,TGCAGCGACAGGGGTGACGAAGCTTTCTTT,TRBD1,TRBJ1-1,-,TRBV20-1
CASSRTIQSNRDSNEKLFF,TGTGCCAGCTCACGGACCATCCAAAGCAACCGGGACAGTAATGAAAAACTGTTTTTT,TRBD1,TRBJ1-4,-,TRBV18
CATTGASNQPQHF,TGTGCTACCACAGGGGCTAGCAATCAGCCCCAGCATTTT,TRBD1,TRBJ1-5,-,TRBV6-6
CASSLAGGVTQYF,TGTGCCAGCAGCTTAGCGGGGGGCGTGACCCAGTACTTC,-,TRBJ2-5,-,TRBV11-2
CASSQGRLAGAGELFF,TGCGCCAGCAGCCAGGGGCGGCTAGCGGGAGCCGGGGAGCTGTTTTTT,TRBD2,TRBJ2-2,-,TRBV4-3
CASTIGRETF,TGCGCCAGCACCATCGGGCGGGAAACCTTC,-,TRBJ1-2,-,TRBV23-1
CASSYPPGEGLKTQYF,TGTGCCAGCAGTTACCCTCCGGGGGAGGGCCTGAAGACCCAGTACTTC,TRBD2,TRBJ2-5,-,TRBV6-2/TRBV6-3
CATRGLGPTGELFF,TGTGCCACCAGGGGATTGGGGCCCACCGGGGAGCTGTTTTTT,-,TRBJ2-2,-,TRBV6-5
CASSENRGFTYEQYF,TGCGCCAGCAGTGAGAACAGGGGTTTTACCTACGAGCAGTACTTC,TRBD1,TRBJ2-7,-,TRBV10-1
CASSESWANTEAFF,TGTGCCAGCAGTGAAAGCTGGGCAAACACTGAAGCTTTCTTT,-,TRBJ1-1,once,TRBV6-1
CASSSRETSPLHF,TGTGCCAGCAGTTCCCGGGAGACTTCACCCCTCCACTTT,-,TRBJ1-6,-,TRBV27
CATSRGMRGEQYF,TGTGCCACCAGCAGAGGGATGCGGGGCGAGCAGTACTTC,-,TRBJ2-7,-,TRBV15
CASSLTLYEQYF,TGCGCCAGCAGCTTGACCCTATACGAGCAGTACTTC,-,TRBJ2-7,-,TRBV5-1
CASTGTGGKTANF,TGTGCCAGTACCGGGACAGGGGGCAAGACCGCCAACTTC,TRBD1,TRBJ2-7,few,TRBV2
CASSTRSETQYF,TGTGCCAGTAGTACACGAAGCGAGACCCAGTACTTC,-,TRBJ2-5,-,TRBV19
CASSLVAGVFGNEQFF,TGTGCCAGCAGCTTAGTGGCGGGGGTTTTTGGCAATGAGCAGTTCTTC,TRBD2,TRBJ2-1,-,TRBV7-9
CASSLDGGQGNSPLHF,TGCGCCAGCAGCTTGGACGGGGGACAGGGGAATTCACCCCTCCACTTT,TRBD1,TRBJ1-6,-,TRBV5-1
CASSEELAYEQYF,TGTGCCAGCAGTGAGGAATTAGCGTACGAGCAGTACTTC,-,TRBJ2-7,-,TRBV7-2
CASSMQVANYGYTF,TGTGCCAGTAGTATGCAGGTAGCTAACTATGGCTACACCTTC,-,TRBJ1-2,-,TRBV19
CASSLAGGERSYEQYF,TGTGCCAGCAGCTTAGCAGGGGGGGAAAGGTCCTACGAGCAGTACTTC,-,TRBJ2-7,-,TRBV7-2
CASSLTASQYF,TGTGCCAGCAGCTTAACAGCATCGCAGTATTTT,-,TRBJ2-3,once,TRBV7-2
CASSSQGYIQYF,TGTGCCAGCAGCTCCCAGGGATACATTCAGTACTTC,-,TRBJ2-4,-,TRBV5-6
CASSLTSGSQETQYF,TGTGCCAGCAGCTTGACTAGCGGTTCCCAAGAGACCCAGTACTTC,TRBD2,TRBJ2-5,-,TRBV7-9
CASSVTPGQTYGYTF,TGTGCCAGCAGCGTTACCCCGGGACAGACGTATGGCTACACCTTC,TRBD1,TRBJ1-2,-,TRBV9
CASRKGAGTGELFF,TGTGCCAGTAGAAAGGGAGCGGGCACCGGGGAGCTGTTTTTT,-,TRBJ2-2,-,TRBV19
CASSAGQTYEQYF,TGCGCCAGCAGCGCGGGACAGACCTACGAGCAGTACTTC,-,TRBJ2-7,-,TRBV5-1
CASSSPGLASTDTQYF,TGTGCCAGCAGTTCGCCGGGACTAGCCTCCACAGATACGCAGTATTTT,TRBD2,TRBJ2-3,-,TRBV27
CASSPDRGNGYTF,TGTGCCAGCAGCCCGGACAGGGGGAATGGCTACACCTTC,TRBD1,TRBJ1-2,-,TRBV7-2
CASRPGWTSQTGELFF,TGTGCCAGCAGACCCGGCTGGACTAGCCAAACCGGGGAGCTGTTTTTT,TRBD2,TRBJ2-2,-,TRBV11-2
CASSPNEGPYEQYF,TGTGCCAGCAGCCCGAATGAGGGTCCCTACGAGCAGTACTTC,-,TRBJ2-7,-,TRBV3-1/TRBV3-2
CASSVGPGDYGYTF,TGTGCCAGCAGCGTAGGCCCAGGGGACTATGGCTACACCTTC,-,TRBJ1-2,-,TRBV9
CASSQSRVSTDTQYF,TGTGCCAGCAGCCAATCCAGGGTCAGCACAGATACGCAGTATTTT,-,TRBJ2-3,-,TRBV3-1/TRBV3-2
CAWSLGVSNQPQHF,TGTGCCTGGAGTCTAGGGGTCAGCAATCAGCCCCAGCATTTT,-,TRBJ1-5,-,TRBV30